These 13 T cell receptor beta chains were all obtained from the same sample, sequenced in a study of radiotherapy plus CTLA-4 blockade in lung cancer. The protocol was immunoSEQ multiplex PCR, while the TCRdb copy is restricted to in-frame clones and leaves out a portion. Of roughly 32,000 clones listed, roughly 70% are singletons. The source was peripheral blood, collected from a patient treated with radiotherapy plus ipilimumab. These receptors were taken from a human donor with non-small cell lung cancer who had stable disease on radiotherapy plus ipilimumab.

This clone turned up a few times. The CDR3 here is CASSSRGGSSYNEQFF. The CDR3, as DNA: TGTGCCAGCAGCTCGCGGGGGGGAAGCTCCTACAATGAGCAGTTCTTC. The J gene is TRBJ2-1, the V gene TRBV7-2; 9 bases are shared with TRBD2. Unmatched junction bases numbered 4, after V lost 4 bases and J lost 0 bases. The CDR3 spans 16 residues. CDR1 is SGHTA and CDR2 is FQGNSA in the germline V gene.

V is TRBV7-2 and J is TRBJ2-7, with TRBD2 identical over 13 bases. The CDR3 runs to 15 residues. V shed 5 bases and J 4 bases; nucleotides not matched to a gene: 5. Germline CDR1 is SGHTA and CDR2 is FQGNSA. Here the CDR3 reads CASSTWTSGSYEQYF. The DNA for the CDR3 is TGTGCCAGCAGCACATGGACTAGCGGGAGTTACGAGCAGTACTTC.

This chain uses TRBV7-2 with TRBJ1-1; TRBD1 matches at 9 bases. Looked up from germline, CDR1 is SGHTA and CDR2 is FQGNSA. The junction had 15 bases not matched to a gene; V was cut back by 4 bases and J by 6 bases. The CDR3 covers 17 residues. DNA of the CDR3: TGTGCCAGCAGCTCCCGACAGGGGGTGTCAGTTACTGCTGAAGCTTTCTTT. It translates to CASSSRQGVSVTAEAFF.

This clone was detected only a few times. The chain carries TRBV19 and TRBJ2-2, with D perhaps given as TRBD1 or TRBD2 (5 bases each). V was clipped by 2 bases and J by 3 bases, with 7 bases between them. CDR1 is LNHDA, CDR2 SQIVND, per germline (reference sequence). The CDR3 sequence is 14 residues long. This chain's CDR3 is CASSIRDHTGELFF. For the CDR3, the DNA is TGTGCCAGTAGTATAAGGGACCACACCGGGGAGCTGTTTTTT. Full variable domain (rest looked up from reference TRBV19 and TRBJ2-2): DGGITQSPKYLFRKEGQNVTLSCEQNLNHDAMYWYRQDPGQGLRLIYYSQIVNDFQKGDIAEGYSVSREKKESFPLTVTSAQKNPTAFYLCASSIRDHTGELFFGEGSRLTVL.

The rearrangement uses TRBV4-1 and TRBJ2-5; 8 bases are a match to TRBD2. The CDR3 runs 17 residues. The J segment lost 5 bases and the V segment lost 1 base, leaving 12 bases of the junction unmatched. Germline loops: CDR1 MGHRA, CDR2 YSYEKL. The CDR3, as DNA: TGCGCCAGCAGCCAAGGTCCTGGTAGCGGCGGGGGGGAGACCCAGTACTTC. Its protein product is CASSQGPGSGGGETQYF.

V and J are TRBV14 and TRBJ2-1; the match to TRBD1 covers 8 bases. With 4 bases clipped from V and 7 bases from J, the junction kept 6 bases outside the gene matches. In germline, CDR1 is SGHDN, CDR2 FVKESK. CDR3 size: 14 residues. CDR3 in amino acids: CASSRDQGANEQFF. In DNA, the CDR3 is TGTGCCAGCAGCCGGGATCAGGGGGCTAATGAGCAGTTCTTC.

The gene calls are TRBV5-8 and TRBJ2-3; possible D gene TRBD1, 5 bases. The CDR3 length is 16 residues. Trimming shortened V by 2 bases and J by 0 bases, and 13 bases separated the two germline ends. From germline, CDR1 is SGHTS and CDR2 YDEGEE. CDR3 in amino acids: CASSLGVWSSTDTQYF. The DNA for the CDR3 is TGTGCCAGCAGCTTAGGGGTTTGGAGTAGCACAGATACGCAGTATTTT.

About this clone: The junction differs from germline at one of its ends, possibly a read error. V usage is TRBV6-1 and J usage is TRBJ1-1; 7 bases fit TRBD1. Germline V lookup: CDR1 MNHNS, CDR2 SASEGT. This CDR3 is built from 14 residues. The CDR3 nucleotides read TGTGCCAGCAGTGAACCCCTAAGACAGGGAGGGCCAATCTTT. Translation gives CASSEPLRQGGPIF.

This chain connects TRBV18 to TRBJ2-3; D might be TRBD2 (6 bases). CDR3 size: 13 residues. V lost 2 bases, J lost 5 bases, and 8 bases lay in between. Germline values: CDR1 KGHSH, CDR2 LQKENI. The CDR3 bases are TGTGCCAGCTCACCAGCGGAGGGAGATACGCAGTATTTT. This sequence encodes CASSPAEGDTQYF.

This chain connects TRBV11-3 to TRBJ2-6; the D is unclear. CDR1 and CDR2 from the germline V gene are SGHNT and YENEEA. The CDR3 is 14 residues long. The germline V and J ends were trimmed by 5 bases and 2 bases, with 7 bases remaining between them. CDR3 in amino acids: CASSTLTGANVLTF. For the CDR3, the DNA is TGTGCCAGCAGCACACTGACTGGGGCCAACGTCCTGACTTTC.

By sample fraction, this clone is medium-sized. The V gene is TRBV7-2, the J gene TRBJ1-1, with D uncertain. CDR3 length: 15 residues. Trimming took 5 bases from V and 1 from J, leaving 14 bases between them. Germline V gene lookup returns CDR1 SGHTA and CDR2 FQGNSA. Written as DNA, the CDR3 is TGTGCCAGCAGCCTGGCACGGGCAGGGAACACTGAAGCTTTCTTT. Translating it yields CASSLARAGNTEAFF.

This clone was detected only once. The chain joins TRBV5-5 to TRBJ1-3; no reliable D call. The CDR3 consists of 15 residues. The V gene lost 4 bases and the J gene lost 3 bases, with 14 bases spanning the gap. Germline V gives CDR1 SGHKS, CDR2 YYEKEE (reference sequence). The CDR3 region has the DNA TGTGCCAGCAGCGTGACCCCGGAGAGTGGAAACACCATATATTTT. Amino acids: CASSVTPESGNTIYF.

This clone turned up a few times. The chain joins TRBV5-1 to TRBJ2-2, with D perhaps TRBD1 (5 bases). Germline V gives CDR1 SGHRS, CDR2 YFSETQ. Trimming removed 6 bases from V and 0 bases from J, with 12 bases in between. This CDR3 contains 15 residues. The DNA for the CDR3 is TGCGCCAGCACCCAGACAGTTACGAACACCGGGGAGCTGTTTTTT. Protein: CASTQTVTNTGELFF.